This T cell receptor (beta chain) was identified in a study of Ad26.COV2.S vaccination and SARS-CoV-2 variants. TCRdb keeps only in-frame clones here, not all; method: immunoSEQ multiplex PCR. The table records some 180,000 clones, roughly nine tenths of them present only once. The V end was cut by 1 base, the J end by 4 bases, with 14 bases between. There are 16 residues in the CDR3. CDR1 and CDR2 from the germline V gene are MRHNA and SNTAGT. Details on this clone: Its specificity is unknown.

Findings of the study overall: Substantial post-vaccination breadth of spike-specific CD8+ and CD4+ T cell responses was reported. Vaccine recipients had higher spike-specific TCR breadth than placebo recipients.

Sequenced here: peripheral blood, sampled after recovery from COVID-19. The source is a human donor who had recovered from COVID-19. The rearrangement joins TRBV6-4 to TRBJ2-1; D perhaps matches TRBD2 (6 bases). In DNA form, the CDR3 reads TGTGCCAGCAGTGACTTGCCGGGAGCTAATTACAATGAGCAGTTCTTC. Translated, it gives CASSDLPGANYNEQFF.